This entry describes one T cell receptor (beta chain). The antigen is unknown. J was trimmed by 11 bases and V by 2 bases; bases with no gene match: 12. Germline loops: CDR1 SGHTA, CDR2 FQGTGA. The CDR3 totals 17 residues. Inclusion required at least two post-ART and at least one pre-ART PBMC samples. Participants who had HIV were, without exception, treated in the United States. Version v3.0 of the immunoSEQ assay ran at survey level. The study targeted roughly 35,000-50,000 T-cell genomes per sample in sequencing. TCRdb's copy holds only in-frame clones and misses some; the assay was immunoSEQ multiplex PCR. The sample lists some 20,000 clones; 92% were seen once. The data originate from a study of long-term antiretroviral therapy in people with HIV. Study-wide points: Clones that had undergone expansion before ART prevailed in the repertoire throughout all time points.

The sequencing here drew on unsorted PBMCs, taken 4.4 years after starting antiretroviral therapy. This chain uses TRBV7-3 with TRBJ1-6; 10 bases align to TRBD1. This clonotype originated in a woman aged 45-59 years with HIV. CDR3 coding DNA: TGTGCCAGCAGCTTACTCGGCCCGGGACAGGGGACCCCACCCCTCCACTTT. Its protein is CASSLLGPGQGTPPLHF.